Listed here are 9 T cell receptor beta chains from one sample, sequenced in a study of T cell responses to AZD1222 COVID-19 vaccine. Assay: immunoSEQ multiplex PCR; the TCRdb copy retains only in-frame clones and omits some. The sample records around 200,000 clones, 70% to 90% being singletons. Sequenced here: peripheral blood, sampled on day 0 of AZD1222 vaccination. The source is an adult in good health.

The chain is built from TRBV10-3 and TRBJ1-3; a weak D match, TRBD1 (5 bases). The CDR3 spans 18 residues. Looked up from germline, CDR1 is ENHRY and CDR2 is SYGVKD. V was cut by 4 bases and J by 4 bases, with 23 bases left in between. This CDR3 reads CAISGQGYASFAGNTIYF. DNA of the CDR3: TGTGCCATCAGTGGTCAGGGTTACGCATCATTTGCAGGAAACACCATATATTTT.

This chain links TRBV11-2 with TRBJ2-5; D gene uncertain. The CDR3 consists of 14 residues. The V gene lost 7 bases and the J gene lost 2 bases, with 14 bases spanning the gap. Germline-derived CDR1 and CDR2 are SGHAT and FQNNGV. For the CDR3, the DNA is TGTGCCAGCACCCCCCCCATTCGGCAAGAGACCCAGTACTTC. Translation gives CASTPPIRQETQYF.

This chain connects TRBV13 to TRBJ2-1; D is possibly TRBD2 (5 bases). The CDR3 runs to 16 residues. Germline lookup yields CDR1 PRHDT and CDR2 FYEKMQ (reference sequence). V shed 4 bases and J shed 0 bases, with 13 bases lying between them. The CDR3, as DNA: TGTGCCAGCAGCTCAGCGGAGCAAAGCTCCTACAATGAGCAGTTCTTC. As protein: CASSSAEQSSYNEQFF.

The rearrangement joins TRBV7-8 to TRBJ2-5; D gene unclear. The V gene's germline CDR1 is SGHVS and CDR2 FQNEAQ. The V gene lost 8 bases and the J gene lost 4 bases, with 8 bases spanning the gap. The CDR3 is 11 residues long. CDR3 sequence reads: CASALGETQYF. For the CDR3, the DNA is TGTGCCAGCGCCCTCGGAGAGACCCAGTACTTC.

The gene calls are TRBV4-1 and TRBJ1-5, with no clear D. CDR1 is MGHRA, CDR2 YSYEKL, per germline. The CDR3 totals 17 residues. Trimming cost V 1 base and J 3 bases, with 16 bases left between them. CDR3 region: CASSQASRTPNNQPQHF. CDR3 nucleotide sequence: TGCGCCAGCAGCCAAGCTTCTAGGACCCCTAACAATCAGCCCCAGCATTTT.

The gene calls are TRBV7-9 and TRBJ2-5, with TRBD2 matching over 8 bases. The CDR3 runs 16 residues. J gave up 0 bases and V 6 bases, and 9 bases lay outside the gene matches. Germline V gives CDR1 SEHNR, CDR2 FQNEAQ (reference sequence). CDR3 region: CASSRGLAGNQETQYF. The CDR3 DNA sequence: TGTGCCAGCAGTCGCGGACTAGCCGGGAACCAAGAGACCCAGTACTTC.

This clone was counted a few times. The CDR3 DNA is TGTGCCAGCACCCAAGGGGGAGGGGGTGTTCAGCCCCAGCATTTT. Translated, it gives CASTQGGGGVQPQHF. The chain couples TRBV2 to TRBJ1-5; possibly TRBD1 for D (6 bases). Germline lookup yields CDR1 SNHLY and CDR2 FYNNEI. Trimming took 7 bases from V and 6 from J, leaving 19 bases between them. CDR3 size: 15 residues.

The chain couples TRBV5-1 to TRBJ2-2; the D gene is possibly TRBD1 (6 bases). Trimming took 4 bases from V and 0 from J, leaving 10 bases between them. This CDR3 is built from 15 residues. Looked up from germline, CDR1 is SGHRS and CDR2 is YFSETQ. The CDR3 DNA reads TGCGCCAGCAGCGTGAAGGGGGCGAACACCGGGGAGCTGTTTTTT. Translating gives CASSVKGANTGELFF.

The V call is TRBV19, the J call TRBJ1-3; D ambiguous. The CDR3 is made up of 15 amino acids. V was trimmed by 8 bases and J by 4 bases, leaving 18 bases between them. Per the germline V gene, CDR1 is LNHDA and CDR2 is SQIVND (reference sequence). The CDR3 here is CASHHKAHLGNTIYF. The CDR3 nucleotides read TGTGCCAGTCACCACAAGGCCCATCTGGGAAACACCATATATTTT.